The 13 T cell receptor beta chains below all came from one sample that was sequenced in a study of blood T cell repertoires in COVID-19. Data came from immunoSEQ multiplex PCR; TCRdb stores just in-frame clones and leaves some out. The table includes 150,000 to 200,000 clones, over 75% detected once. The sequenced sample was PBMCs or T cells enriched from blood (not recorded which). The receptor set was obtained from a woman between 18 and 29 years old who had recovered from COVID-19.

V gene TRBV6-2 or TRBV6-3 combines with J gene TRBJ2-7, with a possible D match to TRBD1 (6 bases). This CDR3 is built from 16 residues. The germline V gene has CDR1 MNHEY and CDR2 SVGEGT. Deletions cut 0 bases from V and 2 bases from J, with 14 bases between. Here the CDR3 reads CASSYSRQAQAYEQYF. The CDR3 nucleotides read TGTGCCAGCAGTTACTCGAGACAGGCCCAGGCCTACGAGCAGTACTTC.

This clone was recorded only once. The CDR3 sequence: CASSFDEDIPTEAFF. The CDR3 DNA follows: TGTGCCAGCAGCTTTGACGAGGACATCCCCACTGAAGCTTTCTTT. V and J are TRBV7-6 and TRBJ1-1, with D tentatively TRBD1 (5 bases). Germline V lookup: CDR1 SGHVS, CDR2 FNYEAQ. V was cut by 3 bases and J by 4 bases, with 15 bases left in between. CDR3 length: 15 amino acids.

This clone was seen just once. The genes are TRBV7-2 and TRBJ1-3; 7 bases are a match to TRBD1. CDR3 length equals 14 residues. CDR1 SGHTA and CDR2 FQGNSA come from the germline V gene. J gave up 0 bases and V 8 bases, and 4 bases lay outside the gene matches. The CDR3 bases are TGTGCCAGCTGGACAGGATACTCTGGAAACACCATATATTTT. Translating it yields CASWTGYSGNTIYF.

The V call is TRBV9, the J call TRBJ2-5, with a possible D match to TRBD1 (6 bases). V was shortened by 3 bases and J by 5 bases, with 14 bases between the two germline ends. CDR3 length equals 14 residues. Germline V gene data show CDR1 as SGDLS and CDR2 as YYNGEE. The CDR3 region is CASSDRVGVETQYF. The CDR3 DNA is TGTGCCAGCAGCGACAGGGTCGGGGTGGAGACCCAGTACTTC.

This clone appeared a few times. The rearrangement uses TRBV19 and TRBJ1-6, with 7 nucleotides matching TRBD1. V was pared by 7 bases and J by 0 bases, with 9 bases of the junction left unmatched. Germline-derived CDR1 and CDR2 are LNHDA and SQIVND (reference sequence). This CDR3 is built from 17 residues. The CDR3 nucleotides are TGTGCCAGTAACCCGACGGGACAGAGCTCCTATAATTCACCCCTCCACTTT. It encodes CASNPTGQSSYNSPLHF.

V and J are TRBV7-8 and TRBJ1-5; tentative D call: TRBD1 (6 bases). This CDR3 region has 16 residues. With 5 bases removed from V and 3 bases from J, the gap between germline ends came to 17 bases. Per the germline V gene, CDR1 is SGHVS and CDR2 is FQNEAQ. The CDR3 DNA is TGTGCCAGCAGCCCGCTCGGGGGGGGCAACAATCAGCCCCAGCATTTT. The encoded protein is CASSPLGGGNNQPQHF.

The chain recombines TRBV15 with TRBJ1-4, with TRBD1 matching 7 bases. This CDR3 is 15 amino acids long. V shed 8 bases, J shed 5 bases, and the junction held 11 bases outside the gene matches. Germline values: CDR1 LNHNV, CDR2 YYDKDF (reference sequence). For the CDR3, the DNA is TGTGCCACCCGAACCAGACAGGGCGCCAATGAAAAACTGTTTTTT. It is translated as CATRTRQGANEKLFF.

This clone was observed a single time. The chain is built from TRBV28 and TRBJ2-1; D perhaps matches TRBD2 (7 bases). CDR1 is MDHEN, CDR2 SYDVKM, per germline. V was trimmed by 3 bases and J by 5 bases, leaving 14 bases between them. The length of the CDR3 is 15 residues. DNA for the CDR3: TGTGCCAGCAGTTTGGGGGGGCTGTTCCACAATGAGCAGTTCTTC. Translated, it gives CASSLGGLFHNEQFF.

The V call is TRBV29-1, the J call TRBJ2-7; perhaps TRBD2 as D (7 bases). The CDR3 contains 15 residues. With 6 bases removed from V and 2 bases from J, the gap between germline ends came to 20 bases. Germline CDR1 SQVTM, CDR2 ANQGSEA. CDR3 sequence: CSVGGGSGAAYEQYF. The CDR3, as DNA: TGCAGCGTGGGGGGGGGCTCAGGGGCCGCCTACGAGCAGTACTTC.

The rearrangement joins TRBV18 to TRBJ2-7; D ambiguous. CDR1 KGHSH and CDR2 LQKENI come from the germline V gene. Trimming cost V 2 bases and J 3 bases, with 11 bases left between them. The CDR3 has 14 residues. DNA of the CDR3: TGTGCCAGCTCACCAGACCAGAGCGACTACGAGCAGTACTTC. The encoded protein is CASSPDQSDYEQYF.

The chain is built from TRBV2 and TRBJ1-2; 8 nucleotides agree with TRBD1. Germline CDR1 reads SNHLY; CDR2 reads FYNNEI. The CDR3 has 13 amino acids. V shed 7 bases and J 4 bases; nucleotides not matched to a gene: 5. The CDR3 is CASNRDRIYGYTF. The CDR3 DNA is TGTGCCAGCAACCGGGACAGGATCTATGGCTACACCTTC.

The chain links TRBV28 to TRBJ2-5, with 7 positions matching TRBD1. Germline V gene data show CDR1 as MDHEN and CDR2 as SYDVKM. V dropped 5 bases and J dropped 2; count of bases not matched to a gene: 11. This CDR3 has 16 amino acids. CDR3 loop: CASSTILQGIQETQYF. In nucleotides, the CDR3 is TGTGCCAGCAGTACCATCCTACAGGGGATACAAGAGACCCAGTACTTC.

J is TRBJ2-7 and V is TRBV4-1; D gene uncertain. Trimming removed 4 bases from V and 1 base from J, with 14 bases in between. This CDR3 has 15 amino acids. CDR1 is MGHRA, CDR2 YSYEKL, per germline. CDR3 in DNA: TGCGCCAGCAGCCCGGAGCAAACGGTATCCTACGAGCAGTACTTC. This encodes CASSPEQTVSYEQYF.